The next 26 T cell receptor beta chains were all read from a single sample in a study of T cell responses to AZD1222 COVID-19 vaccine. Only in-frame clones appear in the TCRdb table, and some are missing; sequencing was by immunoSEQ multiplex PCR. The data show just under 150,000 clones, more than 70% seen once. Sequenced material: peripheral blood, taken 28 days after the second AZD1222 dose. These receptors originate from an adult who received the AZD1222 COVID-19 vaccine.

This clone was seen once. The V gene is TRBV30, the J gene TRBJ2-3, with D unclear. The CDR3 totals 13 residues. Germline V gives CDR1 GTSNPN, CDR2 SVGIG (reference sequence). The V and J ends lost 8 bases and 3 bases respectively, with 15 bases between them. CDR3 in DNA: TGTGCCATAATCCACTGGGGTACAGATACGCAGTATTTT. Translating gives CAIIHWGTDTQYF.

The rearrangement links TRBV7-2 to TRBJ2-7; perhaps D is TRBD1 or TRBD2 (5 bases each). The CDR3 is 14 residues long. Germline lookup yields CDR1 SGHTA and CDR2 FQGNSA. The V end lost 6 bases, the J end lost 0 bases, and 12 bases lay between the germline ends. CDR3 residues: CASRVQGASYEQYF. CDR3 DNA sequence: TGTGCCAGCAGAGTCCAGGGAGCCTCCTACGAGCAGTACTTC.

The CDR3 DNA sequence: TGTGCCAGCAGTTTGCTGGCCCTATACAATGAGCAGTTCTTC. Protein product: CASSLLALYNEQFF. This sequence joins TRBV28 and TRBJ2-1; the D is unclear. The CDR3 consists of 14 residues. CDR1 and CDR2 (germline): MDHEN, SYDVKM. Trimming cost V 3 bases and J 4 bases, with 10 bases left between them.

The genes are TRBV27 and TRBJ2-3, with D uncertain. Germline V gene lookup returns CDR1 MNHEY and CDR2 SMNVEV (reference sequence). V was clipped by 6 bases and J by 0 bases, with 4 bases between them. This CDR3 spans 12 amino acids. CDR3 residues: CASSRSTDTQYF. For the CDR3, the DNA is TGTGCCAGCAGCCGGAGCACAGATACGCAGTATTTT.

The table lists this clone with a count of one. The rearrangement joins TRBV3-1 (or the pseudogene TRBV3-2) to TRBJ1-1; no reliable D call. The CDR3 extends over 13 amino acids. V was pared by 1 base and J by 5 bases, with 8 bases between. Germline CDR1 reads LGHDT; CDR2 reads YNNKEL (reference sequence). In nucleotides, the CDR3 is TGTGCCAGCAGCCAAGTAGAAGGTACTGAAGCTTTCTTT. It encodes CASSQVEGTEAFF.

The CDR3 bases are TGTGCCTTCAGGACGGCCTCCTACAATGAGCAGTTCTTC. Translating gives CAFRTASYNEQFF. The chain employs TRBV7-9 and TRBJ2-1, with D uncertain. This CDR3 contains 13 residues. From germline, CDR1 is SEHNR and CDR2 FQNEAQ (reference sequence). V was cut by 11 bases and J by 0 bases, with 11 bases left in between.

This chain uses TRBV29-1 with TRBJ2-7; D may be TRBD1 (6 bases). CDR1 and CDR2 (germline): SQVTM, ANQGSEA. V lost 1 base, J lost 4 bases, and 17 bases lay in between. CDR3 length: 15 residues. CDR3 amino acids: CSVEGSGDAPYEQYF. CDR3 coding DNA: TGCAGCGTTGAAGGGTCAGGGGACGCCCCATACGAGCAGTACTTC.

V and J are TRBV19 and TRBJ2-1; either TRBD1 or TRBD2 may fit D (5 bases each). CDR1 and CDR2 from the germline V gene are LNHDA and SQIVND (reference sequence). Trimming took off 3 bases at V and 15 bases at J, with 12 bases between the two ends. There are 11 residues in the CDR3. The CDR3 region is CASSIGGSPFF. CDR3 coding DNA: TGTGCCAGTAGTATTGGGGGATCCCCGTTCTTC.

The chain recombines TRBV30 with TRBJ2-7; D is perhaps TRBD2 (7 bases). The germline V and J ends were trimmed by 0 bases and 6 bases, with 9 bases remaining between them. Germline V CDR1 and CDR2: GTSNPN, SVGIG (reference sequence). The CDR3 is 12 amino acids. CDR3 protein: CAWSVGGGEQYF. In DNA, the CDR3 is TGTGCCTGGAGTGTAGGGGGGGGCGAGCAGTACTTC. The full variable domain, with the rest looked up from reference TRBV30 and TRBJ2-7, is SQTIHQWPATLVQPVGSPLSLECTVEGTSNPNLYWYRQAAGRGLQLLFYSVGIGQISSEVPQNLSASRPQDRQFILSSKKLLLSDSGFYLCAWSVGGGEQYFGPGTRLTVT.

The gene calls are TRBV4-2 and TRBJ1-4; TRBD1 matches at 11 bases. Trimming cost V 1 base and J 6 bases; bases outside gene matches: 10. Germline CDR1 LGHNA, CDR2 YNFKEQ. This CDR3 has 18 residues. The chain's CDR3 is CASSQAGQGAFGYEKLFF. The DNA for the CDR3 is TGTGCCAGCAGCCAAGCTGGACAGGGGGCTTTCGGTTATGAAAAACTGTTTTTT.

The V call is TRBV9, the J call TRBJ1-1, with D tentatively TRBD1 (6 bases). Germline V lookup: CDR1 SGDLS, CDR2 YYNGEE. The CDR3 consists of 14 residues. V was pared by 5 bases and J by 3 bases, with 14 bases between. CDR3 protein: CASSLAGADTEAFF. The CDR3 DNA is TGTGCCAGCAGTCTGGCGGGGGCGGACACTGAAGCTTTCTTT.

The V and J genes are TRBV12-3 or TRBV12-4 and TRBJ1-1; D is possibly TRBD1 (6 bases). This CDR3 has 12 residues. V lost 7 bases, J lost 6 bases, and 12 bases lay in between. The CDR3 DNA reads TGTGCCAGCACCGATTGGGGGCCTGAAGCTTTCTTT. Amino acid sequence: CASTDWGPEAFF.

The V call is TRBV3-1 (or the pseudogene TRBV3-2), the J call TRBJ1-1; maybe TRBD1 (6 bases). The CDR3 is 15 amino acids. Looked up from germline, CDR1 is LGHDT and CDR2 is YNNKEL (reference sequence). Trimming pared 0 bases from V and 6 bases from J, leaving 14 bases between. The CDR3 bases are TGTGCCAGCAGCCAAGATAGCACAGGGACCCCTGAAGCTTTCTTT. Its translation: CASSQDSTGTPEAFF.

This rearrangement joins TRBV2 to TRBJ1-2; D gene unclear. CDR1 SNHLY and CDR2 FYNNEI come from the germline V gene. The CDR3 length is 13 residues. Trimming took 3 bases from V and 4 from J, leaving 9 bases between them. CDR3 coding DNA: TGTGCCAGCAGTGACGTTGGCTTCTATGGCTACACCTTC. Its translation: CASSDVGFYGYTF.

The chain employs TRBV6-5 and TRBJ1-2; 8 bases are shared with TRBD1. J lost 7 bases, V lost 0 bases, and 10 bases had no gene match. CDR1 MNHEY and CDR2 SVGAGI come from the germline V gene. The CDR3 runs 16 residues. CDR3 in amino acids: CASSYSTGVSARGYTF. CDR3 bases: TGTGCCAGCAGTTACTCGACAGGGGTCAGCGCGCGTGGCTACACCTTC.

The chain combines TRBV6-6 with TRBJ2-1; D is unresolved. Looked up from germline, CDR1 is MNHNY and CDR2 is SVGAGI (reference sequence). Deletions cut 7 bases from V and 6 bases from J, with 16 bases between. CDR3 length: 14 amino acids. CDR3 coding DNA: TGTGCCAGCATCTCCCCCGCACTTCCCAATGAGCAGTTCTTC. Encoded protein: CASISPALPNEQFF.

The chain carries TRBV27 and TRBJ2-3, with D perhaps matching TRBD2 (7 bases). CDR1 is MNHEY, CDR2 SMNVEV, per germline (reference sequence). V lost 1 base to trimming and J lost 7 bases, with 15 bases between them. CDR3 length: 15 residues. The CDR3 protein is CASSLFAGAGNTQYF. The CDR3, as DNA: TGTGCCAGCAGTTTATTCGCGGGGGCCGGAAATACGCAGTATTTT.

V and J are TRBV10-3 and TRBJ1-4; D remains unclear. This CDR3 has 13 residues. Germline assignment: CDR1 ENHRY and CDR2 SYGVKD. The V gene lost 6 bases and the J gene lost 7 bases, with 12 bases spanning the gap. The CDR3 spells CAIRGGGGEKLFF. The CDR3 region has the DNA TGTGCCATCAGGGGAGGAGGCGGTGAAAAACTGTTTTTT.

The chain employs TRBV27 and TRBJ2-5; D perhaps matches TRBD1 (6 bases). Trimming removed 2 bases from V and 7 bases from J, with 11 bases in between. The CDR3 spans 13 residues. Germline CDR1 reads MNHEY; CDR2 reads SMNVEV (reference sequence). The DNA for the CDR3 is TGTGCCAGCAGTTTAGCTGAAGGGGGGACCCAGTACTTC. Translating it yields CASSLAEGGTQYF.

The rearrangement links TRBV6-5 to TRBJ1-6; D might be TRBD1 (5 bases). Germline loops: CDR1 MNHEY, CDR2 SVGAGI. Trimming left V 2 bases short and J 14 bases short, with 10 bases between. The CDR3 contains 12 residues. The chain's CDR3 is CASSYASGALHF. CDR3 nucleotides: TGTGCCAGCAGTTACGCATCGGGGGCCCTCCACTTT.

This clone has only a few counts. V usage is TRBV9 and J usage is TRBJ2-5; 9 bases agree with TRBD2. The ends lost 0 bases at V and 5 bases at J; junction bases unmatched: 8. Germline loops: CDR1 SGDLS, CDR2 YYNGEE. The CDR3 length is 16 residues. The CDR3 spells CASSVAGAGGPETQYF. The DNA for the CDR3 is TGTGCCAGCAGCGTAGCTGGGGCGGGGGGGCCGGAGACCCAGTACTTC.

The sample holds a few counts of this clone. The chain combines TRBV9 with TRBJ1-2; perhaps TRBD1 as D (5 bases). Germline-derived CDR1 and CDR2 are SGDLS and YYNGEE. The CDR3 runs to 12 residues. Trimming left V 3 bases short and J 8 bases short, with 11 bases between. The CDR3 protein is CASSAGSTGYTF. DNA for the CDR3: TGTGCCAGCAGCGCAGGGAGTACGGGCTACACCTTC. The full variable domain, completed using reference TRBV9 and TRBJ1-2, is DSGVTQTPKHLITATGQRVTLRCSPRSGDLSVYWYQQSLDQGLQFLIQYYNGEERAKGNILERFSAQQFPDLHSELNLSSLELGDSALYFCASSAGSTGYTFGSGTRLTVV.

The gene calls are TRBV7-2 and TRBJ2-5; 9 positions agree with TRBD2. CDR3 length equals 16 residues. V lost 7 bases, J lost 1 base, and 10 bases stayed unmatched. Germline CDR1 reads SGHTA; CDR2 reads FQGNSA. DNA of the CDR3: TGTGCCAGCACTCGTACGGCTAGCGGGACCCAAGAGACCCAGTACTTC. Amino acids: CASTRTASGTQETQYF.

A single count supports this clone. J is TRBJ2-5 and V is TRBV5-5; possible D gene TRBD2, 7 bases. The germline V gene encodes CDR1 SGHKS and CDR2 YYEKEE (reference sequence). V dropped 3 bases and J dropped 1 base, with 19 bases sitting between them. The length of the CDR3 is 17 residues. CDR3 amino acids: CASSWEGGPTPQETQYF. For the CDR3, the DNA is TGTGCCAGCAGCTGGGAGGGGGGGCCGACCCCCCAAGAGACCCAGTACTTC.

V gene TRBV27 combines with J gene TRBJ2-7; D is undetermined. Trimming took off 7 bases at V and 6 bases at J, with 16 bases between the two ends. This CDR3 is 13 amino acids long. CDR1 MNHEY and CDR2 SMNVEV come from the germline V gene (reference sequence). CDR3 DNA sequence: TGTGCCAGCAAGGTGGGCTGGTCCGGCGAGCAGTACTTC. Encoded protein: CASKVGWSGEQYF.

For the CDR3, the DNA is TGTGCCAGCAGTGAAGGGCTAGCGGGGAGGCAGACCCAGTACTTC. It translates to CASSEGLAGRQTQYF. This chain links TRBV6-1 with TRBJ2-5; 9 bases map to TRBD2. Germline V gene data show CDR1 as MNHNS and CDR2 as SASEGT. The V segment lost 1 base and the J segment 6 bases; nucleotides outside the gene matches: 6. The length of the CDR3 is 15 residues.